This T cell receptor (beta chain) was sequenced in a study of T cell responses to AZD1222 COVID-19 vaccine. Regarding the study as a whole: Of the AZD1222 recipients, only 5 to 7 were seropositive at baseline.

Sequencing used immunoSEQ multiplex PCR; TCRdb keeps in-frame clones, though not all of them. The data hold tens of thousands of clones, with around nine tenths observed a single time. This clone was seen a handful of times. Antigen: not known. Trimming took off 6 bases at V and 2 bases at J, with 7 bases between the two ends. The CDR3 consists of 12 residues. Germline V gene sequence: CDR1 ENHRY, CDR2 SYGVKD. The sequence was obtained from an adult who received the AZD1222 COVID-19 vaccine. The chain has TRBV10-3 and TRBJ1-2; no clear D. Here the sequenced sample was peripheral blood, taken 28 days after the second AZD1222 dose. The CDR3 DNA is TGTGCCATCAGGGGCAGCAACTATGGCTACACCTTC. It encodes CAIRGSNYGYTF.